This T cell receptor (beta chain) appears in the sequencing data of a study of PD-1 blockade in classical Hodgkin lymphoma. The table lists this clone with a count of one. Its target is not known. TCRdb's copy holds only in-frame clones and misses some; the assay was immunoSEQ multiplex PCR. The data show 37,000 or so clones, 70% to 90% seen once. No patient escaped relapse after autologous stem cell transplantation, and brentuximab vedotin exposure varied. The study, taken as a whole, reports: Nivolumab starters within 1 year of ASCT were excluded. Healthy donors were reported to have higher baseline TCR diversity than newly diagnosed patients.

V was pared by 3 bases and J by 1 base, with 7 bases between. The length of the CDR3 is 13 residues. Germline V CDR1 and CDR2: LNHDA, SQIVND (reference sequence). The specimen was peripheral blood mononuclear cells (PBMCs), collected before the second cycle of nivolumab. The V and J genes are TRBV19 and TRBJ2-7; D uncertain. This clonotype originated in a human donor with classical Hodgkin lymphoma. CDR3 residues: CASSMTQSYEQYF. DNA for the CDR3: TGTGCCAGTAGTATGACCCAGTCCTACGAGCAGTACTTC. The whole variable domain, remainder taken from reference TRBV19 and TRBJ2-7, is DGGITQSPKYLFRKEGQNVTLSCEQNLNHDAMYWYRQDPGQGLRLIYYSQIVNDFQKGDIAEGYSVSREKKESFPLTVTSAQKNPTAFYLCASSMTQSYEQYFGPGTRLTVT.